Reported below is one TCR beta chain. Its target is not known. This sample is part of a study of T cells in localized non-small cell lung cancer. TCRdb's table, derived via immunoSEQ multiplex PCR, lists solely in-frame clones and lacks some. The table records 55,000 to 75,000 clones, approximately 87% of them present only once. Study conclusions and caveats: Overall survival was longer when the density of T cells in the blood was higher.

The V gene's germline CDR1 is SQVTM and CDR2 ANQGSEA. The V gene lost 1 base and the J gene lost 8 bases, with 5 bases spanning the gap. This CDR3 comprises 10 residues. The V and J genes are TRBV29-1 and TRBJ1-2, with D unclear. The clonotype originates from a male donor at least 60 years old with stage III squamous cell lung carcinoma. The sample here was peripheral blood, taken before any cancer treatment. For the CDR3, the DNA is TGCAGCGTTGAAGGGTTCGGCTACACCTTC. Translation: CSVEGFGYTF. Filled out from reference TRBV29-1 and TRBJ1-2, the complete variable domain reads SAVISQKPSRDICQRGTSLTIQCQVDSQVTMMFWYRQQPGQSLTLIATANQGSEATYESGFVIDKFPISRPNLTFSTLTVSNMSPEDSSIYLCSVEGFGYTFGSGTRLTVV.